This TCR beta chain was sequenced for a study of blood T cell repertoires in COVID-19. V lost 2 bases and J lost 7; bases outside the gene matches: 13. From germline, CDR1 is MDHEN and CDR2 SYDVKM. This CDR3 contains 17 residues. Method: immunoSEQ multiplex PCR; TCRdb's copy keeps in-frame clones and lacks some. The table includes about 43,000 clones, 80% to 90% detected once. This TCR came from a man aged 35-49 years with COVID-19, enrolled during active disease. The chain employs TRBV28 and TRBJ1-1; 10 nucleotides align to TRBD1. Sequenced material: peripheral blood. The CDR3 sequence: CASSLVRQGAISVEAFF. The CDR3, as DNA: TGTGCCAGCAGTTTAGTTAGACAGGGGGCGATCTCCGTTGAAGCTTTCTTT.